Following are 7 T cell receptor beta chains from one sample sequenced in a study of blood T cell repertoires in COVID-19. This table comes from immunoSEQ multiplex PCR, and its TCRdb copy is limited to in-frame clones, with some not included. This sample has roughly 520,000 clones, with roughly 90% found just once. The specimen was PBMCs or T cells enriched from blood (not recorded which). Every receptor here comes from a woman in her 40s who had recovered from COVID-19.

The V call is TRBV29-1, the J call TRBJ2-6; TRBD1 matches at 8 bases. V dropped 5 bases and J dropped 1; count of bases not matched to a gene: 7. Germline CDR1 reads SQVTM; CDR2 reads ANQGSEA. The CDR3 is made up of 16 amino acids. The CDR3 sequence is CSVRQGRGSGANVLTF. Written as DNA, the CDR3 is TGCAGCGTTCGACAGGGGAGAGGGTCTGGGGCCAACGTCCTGACTTTC.

The rearrangement links TRBV7-2 to TRBJ2-7; TRBD1 is a possible D gene (5 bases). Trimming pared 1 base from V and 12 bases from J, leaving 10 bases between. CDR3 size: 11 residues. CDR1 is SGHTA and CDR2 is FQGNSA in the germline V gene. CDR3 DNA sequence: TGTGCCAGCAGCTTAGGCAGGGCATTGTACTTC. This encodes CASSLGRALYF.

On this clone: Compared with germline, one end of the junction differs, possibly owing to a read error. The chain employs TRBV7-9 and TRBJ1-1; TRBD1 aligns across 8 bases. CDR1 is SEHNR, CDR2 FQNEAQ, per germline (reference sequence). The CDR3 contains 12 residues. CDR3 in amino acids: CASSLGTGPVYF. The DNA of the CDR3 is TGTGCCAGCAGCTTAGGGACAGGGCCAGTCTACTTT.

The chain employs TRBV18 and TRBJ2-3; possibly TRBD1 for D (6 bases). V lost 3 bases and J 1 base, leaving 14 bases between the germline ends. CDR1 is KGHSH and CDR2 is LQKENI in the germline V gene. The CDR3 is made up of 16 amino acids. The CDR3 region is CASSPSWAGGTDTQYF. The DNA for the CDR3 is TGTGCCAGCTCACCGAGTTGGGCAGGGGGCACAGATACGCAGTATTTT.

This sequence joins TRBV30 and TRBJ1-1; 12 bases are a match to TRBD1. This CDR3 is 14 amino acids long. Trimming at V came to 1 base and at J to 9 bases, leaving 6 bases not matched to a gene. The germline CDR1 and CDR2 sequences are GTSNPN and SVGIG (reference sequence). For the CDR3, the DNA is TGTGCCTGGAGTGAGTCCGGGACAGGGGGCAAAGCTTTCTTT. Encoded protein: CAWSESGTGGKAFF.

This clone was counted a single time. The V call is TRBV18, the J call TRBJ1-2, with no clear D. CDR3 length equals 13 residues. CDR1 and CDR2 (germline): KGHSH, LQKENI. Trimming removed 2 bases from V and 3 bases from J, with 7 bases in between. The DNA for the CDR3 is TGTGCCAGCTCACCAGGGAGGGACTATGGCTACACCTTC. Translating it yields CASSPGRDYGYTF.

V is TRBV6-6 and J is TRBJ2-7; 7 bases agree with TRBD1. Germline CDR1 reads MNHNY; CDR2 reads SVGAGI (reference sequence). Trimming cost V 8 bases and J 2 bases; bases outside gene matches: 12. CDR3 length: 15 amino acids. CDR3 amino acids: CASANQGVIAYEQYF. The CDR3 DNA reads TGTGCCAGCGCCAATCAGGGGGTGATAGCCTACGAGCAGTACTTC.